These 29 T cell receptor beta chains were all obtained from the same sample, sequenced in a study of blood T cell repertoires in COVID-19. The protocol was immunoSEQ multiplex PCR, while the TCRdb copy is restricted to in-frame clones and leaves out a portion. The data hold 57,000 or so clones, with about 78% observed a single time. The sequenced material came from peripheral blood. The receptors come from a man aged 50-59 years with active or convalescent COVID-19.

This clone was recorded only once. Written as DNA, the CDR3 is TGCAGCGTTGAATATGGACTAGCGGGTACAGATACGCAGTATTTT. Translating it yields CSVEYGLAGTDTQYF. The genes are TRBV29-1 and TRBJ2-3; TRBD2 aligns across 11 bases. Germline V gives CDR1 SQVTM, CDR2 ANQGSEA. The CDR3 consists of 15 residues. With 2 bases clipped from V and 3 bases from J, the junction kept 4 bases outside the gene matches.

This clone is a singleton in its sample. This sequence joins TRBV5-6 and TRBJ2-2, with TRBD1 identical over 8 bases. Trimming removed 6 bases from V and 1 base from J; junction bases left unmatched: 5. CDR1 SGHDT and CDR2 YYEEEE come from the germline V gene. CDR3 length: 15 amino acids. CDR3 bases: TGTGCCAGCATCCCGGGACAGGAGAACACCGGGGAGCTGTTTTTT. Translation: CASIPGQENTGELFF.

The CDR3 is CATSLAFQETQYF. CDR3 DNA: TGTGCCACTAGCCTAGCGTTCCAAGAGACCCAGTACTTC. V and J are TRBV10-3 and TRBJ2-5; a weak D match, TRBD2 (6 bases). V lost 10 bases and J 1 base, leaving 13 bases between the germline ends. Germline CDR1 and CDR2: ENHRY and SYGVKD. This CDR3 region has 13 residues.

The J gene is TRBJ1-6, the V gene TRBV19; D not certain. Trimming removed 7 bases from V and 4 bases from J, with 11 bases in between. The V gene's germline CDR1 is LNHDA and CDR2 SQIVND (reference sequence). The CDR3 loop spans 14 amino acids. This chain's CDR3 is CASTMSLYNSPLHF. The DNA of the CDR3 is TGTGCCAGTACCATGTCACTTTATAATTCACCCCTCCACTTT.

This chain joins TRBV2 and TRBJ1-2; 7 nucleotides match TRBD1. Trimming cost V 6 bases and J 4 bases; bases outside gene matches: 8. The germline V gene has CDR1 SNHLY and CDR2 FYNNEI. The CDR3 length is 14 residues. In DNA, the CDR3 is TGTGCCAGCAGCAGGGGGACAGCAGGCTATGGCTACACCTTC. It is translated as CASSRGTAGYGYTF.

The chain joins TRBV15 to TRBJ1-2; unclear D gene. V lost 0 bases and J 4 bases, leaving 6 bases between the germline ends. The CDR3 consists of 13 residues. Germline loops: CDR1 LNHNV, CDR2 YYDKDF (reference sequence). As DNA, the CDR3 is TGTGCCACCAGCAGAGATATATTCTATGGCTACACCTTC. Translated, it gives CATSRDIFYGYTF.

The rearrangement links TRBV7-8 to TRBJ2-5, with D possibly TRBD2 on 5 matching bases. V lost 8 bases and J 2 bases, leaving 15 bases between the germline ends. CDR1 and CDR2 (germline): SGHVS, FQNEAQ. The CDR3 loop spans 14 amino acids. The CDR3 sequence: CASGFGEPQETQYF. The CDR3 bases are TGTGCCAGCGGATTCGGGGAGCCACAAGAGACCCAGTACTTC.

V gene TRBV5-1 combines with J gene TRBJ2-7, with 15 bases lining up with TRBD2. Germline V CDR1 and CDR2: SGHRS, YFSETQ. Unmatched junction bases numbered 12, after V lost 3 bases and J lost 2 bases. CDR3 length: 19 amino acids. In DNA, the CDR3 is TGCGCCAGCAGCTCCCCGGGACTAGCGGGAGGAGTGGGCCCCTACGAGCAGTACTTC. This gives the protein CASSSPGLAGGVGPYEQYF.

This rearrangement joins TRBV5-1 to TRBJ2-3; D gene ambiguous. Germline-derived CDR1 and CDR2 are SGHRS and YFSETQ. V was cut by 0 bases and J by 0 bases, with 8 bases left in between. The CDR3 is 15 amino acids. The CDR3 DNA sequence: TGCGCCAGCAGCTTGGTCGCGGCCAGCACAGATACGCAGTATTTT. It specifies CASSLVAASTDTQYF. Drawing the rest from reference TRBV5-1 and TRBJ2-3, the complete variable domain is KAGVTQTPRYLIKTRGQQVTLSCSPISGHRSVSWYQQTPGQGLQFLFEYFSETQRNKGNFPGRFSGRQFSNSRSEMNVSTLELGDSALYLCASSLVAASTDTQYFGPGTRLTVL.

The gene calls are TRBV12-2 and TRBJ2-1; the table assigns TRBD2, which was not confirmed against the DNA. TRBV12-2 has pseudogene status. The CDR3 spans 14 residues. This CDR3 is CASRLRLANSDQFF. CDR3 nucleotide sequence: TGTGCAAGTCGCTTGCGCCTAGCGAACTCCGACCAGTTCTTC.

The rearrangement links TRBV29-1 to TRBJ1-2; 8 bases agree with TRBD1. The ends lost 6 bases at V and 5 bases at J; junction bases unmatched: 2. Germline V lookup: CDR1 SQVTM, CDR2 ANQGSEA. This CDR3 has 11 residues. Here the CDR3 DNA reads TGCAGCGTCACAGGGGGGTATGGCTACACCTTC. Translated: CSVTGGYGYTF.

This chain links TRBV7-6 with TRBJ2-3, with TRBD2 identical over 9 bases. With 7 bases clipped from V and 3 bases from J, the junction kept 8 bases outside the gene matches. The CDR3 has 15 residues. The germline V gene has CDR1 SGHVS and CDR2 FNYEAQ. As DNA, the CDR3 is TGTGCCAGCACCCGAGCGGGAGGAGGGACAGATACGCAGTATTTT. It encodes CASTRAGGGTDTQYF. Based on the CDR3 plus reference TRBV7-6 and TRBJ2-3, the full variable domain is GAGVSQSPRYKVTKRGQDVALRCDPISGHVSLYWYRQALGQGPEFLTYFNYEAQQDKSGLPNDRFSAERPEGSISTLTIQRTEQRDSAMYRCASTRAGGGTDTQYFGPGTRLTVL.

The chain couples TRBV19 to TRBJ2-1; 7 nucleotides align to TRBD1. Germline CDR1 reads LNHDA; CDR2 reads SQIVND (reference sequence). The CDR3 totals 13 residues. V shed 5 bases and J 10 bases; nucleotides not matched to a gene: 8. DNA of the CDR3: TGTGCCAGTAGTCCAGACAGGGTCGACGAGCAGTTCTTC. Protein: CASSPDRVDEQFF.

The chain employs TRBV5-1 and TRBJ2-7, with 12 bases matching TRBD2. Germline loops: CDR1 SGHRS, CDR2 YFSETQ. V lost 4 bases to trimming and J lost 0 bases; unmatched junction nucleotides: 11. The CDR3 spans 18 residues. The CDR3 DNA sequence: TGCGCCAGCAGCGTCGGACTAGCGGGACTAGGGAGCTCCTACGAGCAGTACTTC. As protein: CASSVGLAGLGSSYEQYF.

The chain couples TRBV9 to TRBJ2-1, with 12 bases matching TRBD2. V dropped 2 bases and J dropped 7; count of bases not matched to a gene: 7. The CDR3 totals 16 residues. Germline CDR1 reads SGDLS; CDR2 reads YYNGEE. The CDR3 nucleotides read TGTGCCAGCAGCGTTATCGTCGGGACTAGCGGGAATGAGCAGTTCTTC. Its translation: CASSVIVGTSGNEQFF.

V is TRBV7-2 and J is TRBJ2-7; D remains unclear. Trimming removed 1 base at V and 4 bases at J, with 8 bases between. Germline loops: CDR1 SGHTA, CDR2 FQGNSA. CDR3 length: 13 residues. The CDR3 sequence is CASSLGVVYEQYF. For the CDR3, the DNA is TGTGCCAGCAGCTTAGGAGTGGTTTACGAGCAGTACTTC.

V is TRBV27 and J is TRBJ1-2; 9 positions match TRBD1. Trimming removed 4 bases from V and 3 bases from J; junction bases left unmatched: 3. The germline V gene encodes CDR1 MNHEY and CDR2 SMNVEV (reference sequence). This CDR3 spans 14 amino acids. CDR3 protein: CASSSRTGDYGYTF. Here the CDR3 DNA reads TGTGCCAGCAGTTCACGGACAGGGGACTATGGCTACACCTTC.

V gene TRBV18 combines with J gene TRBJ2-1; the D gene is possibly TRBD1 (6 bases). This CDR3 spans 16 amino acids. CDR1 KGHSH and CDR2 LQKENI come from the germline V gene. Trimming cost V 4 bases and J 0 bases, with 13 bases left between them. As DNA, the CDR3 is TGTGCCAGCTCACGGGAAGGGGGAGTCTCCTACAATGAGCAGTTCTTC. Encoded protein: CASSREGGVSYNEQFF.

V and J are TRBV7-9 and TRBJ2-5; 7 nucleotides match TRBD2. CDR1 is SEHNR and CDR2 is FQNEAQ in the germline V gene (reference sequence). The CDR3 runs to 13 residues. The V gene end was trimmed by 4 bases and the J gene end by 1 base; junction bases not matched to a gene: 0. In DNA, the CDR3 is TGTGCCAGCAGCTCGGGGGGCCAAGAGACCCAGTACTTC. It specifies CASSSGGQETQYF.

This clone appeared once. The CDR3 loop is CASRRVGSSTDTQYF. In DNA form, the CDR3 reads TGTGCCAGCCGCAGGGTAGGGTCTAGCACAGATACGCAGTATTTT. The chain has TRBV2 and TRBJ2-3; weak D call: TRBD1 (5 bases). Germline V lookup: CDR1 SNHLY, CDR2 FYNNEI. Trimming removed 8 bases from V and 0 bases from J, with 15 bases in between. The length of the CDR3 is 15 residues.

This clone appeared a few times. The chain has TRBV2 and TRBJ2-7; possible D gene TRBD2, 5 bases. V lost 6 bases and J lost 3, with 9 bases in between. The CDR3 runs to 12 residues. Germline CDR1 reads SNHLY; CDR2 reads FYNNEI. CDR3 amino acids: CASRTAGYEQYF. In nucleotides, the CDR3 is TGTGCCAGCAGAACGGCGGGCTACGAGCAGTACTTC.

This chain joins TRBV6-1 and TRBJ2-3; D is perhaps TRBD2 (5 bases). The germline CDR1 and CDR2 sequences are MNHNS and SASEGT. The CDR3 contains 15 residues. V was trimmed by 2 bases and J by 8 bases, leaving 17 bases between them. In DNA form, the CDR3 reads TGTGCCAGCAGTGAATTTCGGGGAAGACTTATTACGCAGTATTTT. Translating gives CASSEFRGRLITQYF.

The chain recombines TRBV4-2 with TRBJ2-1, with 7 positions matching TRBD1. This CDR3 contains 16 residues. J was trimmed by 8 bases and V by 5 bases; bases with no gene match: 15. CDR1 and CDR2 from the germline V gene are LGHNA and YNFKEQ. In nucleotides, the CDR3 is TGTGCCAGCAGCGGCCGGGACAGTCCGCTGGCGGATGAGCAGTTCTTC. Amino acid sequence: CASSGRDSPLADEQFF.

The CDR3 spells CSVVPVGTDTQYF. In DNA form, the CDR3 reads TGCAGCGTTGTGCCAGTCGGCACAGATACGCAGTATTTT. The chain joins TRBV29-1 to TRBJ2-3; D gene unclear. The V and J ends lost 4 bases and 1 base respectively, with 9 bases between them. This CDR3 region has 13 residues. Germline CDR1 is SQVTM and CDR2 is ANQGSEA.

The J gene is TRBJ2-3, the V gene TRBV6-5; TRBD2 is a possible D gene (5 bases). The CDR3 extends over 13 amino acids. Germline assignment: CDR1 MNHEY and CDR2 SVGAGI. Trimming pared 0 bases from V and 8 bases from J, leaving 9 bases between. This CDR3 is CASSYSRGGTQYF. CDR3 DNA: TGTGCCAGCAGTTACTCACGGGGTGGTACGCAGTATTTT.

The gene calls are TRBV18 and TRBJ2-5; D might be TRBD1 (5 bases). In germline, CDR1 is KGHSH, CDR2 LQKENI. V lost 2 bases, J lost 3 bases, and 13 bases lay in between. The length of the CDR3 is 15 residues. The DNA of the CDR3 is TGTGCCAGCTCACCAACGACAGACTTGAAAGAGACCCAGTACTTC. Amino acids: CASSPTTDLKETQYF.

V gene TRBV20-1 combines with J gene TRBJ1-5; D unclear. Germline loops: CDR1 DFQATT, CDR2 SNEGSKA (reference sequence). The V gene lost 3 bases and the J gene lost 3 bases, with 3 bases spanning the gap. This CDR3 has 11 amino acids. The CDR3 protein is CSASSNQPQHF. As DNA, the CDR3 is TGCAGTGCTAGCTCCAATCAGCCCCAGCATTTT.

The chain recombines TRBV19 with TRBJ1-3, with 7 bases lining up with TRBD1. There are 17 residues in the CDR3. J lost 2 bases, V lost 3 bases, and 10 bases had no gene match. The germline V gene encodes CDR1 LNHDA and CDR2 SQIVND (reference sequence). The CDR3: CASSMGSGGFTGNTIYF. CDR3 coding DNA: TGTGCCAGTAGTATGGGCTCAGGGGGATTTACTGGAAACACCATATATTTT.

The table lists this clone with a count of one. The chain combines TRBV14 with TRBJ1-3, with D unclear. The length of the CDR3 is 19 residues. V was cut by 2 bases and J by 1 base, with 21 bases left in between. The germline gives CDR1 SGHDN, CDR2 FVKESK. CDR3 loop: CASSQLTGPGRGSGNTIYF. The CDR3, as DNA: TGTGCCAGCAGCCAACTTACCGGTCCGGGAAGAGGGTCTGGAAACACCATATATTTT.